Detailed here is one T cell receptor (beta chain). This clonotype has at least ten counts. No antigen is known for it. No base quality values were provided; no much bigger clone lies one nucleotide off. Total RNA and DNA were co-extracted without cell sorting from roughly 20-30 mg of bulk tissue using the AllPrep DNA/RNA mini kit. Between November 2015 and early 2016, several patients in China with histopathologically diagnosed primary liver carcinoma had their tumors surgically resected. At the time of sampling, the patients had chronic HBV infection and had not received any treatment. Fresh tumor and adjacent tissue pieces were bisected; one half was stored in RNAlater at -80°C, the other sent for histology. Starting from about 550 ng total RNA, TCRbeta-specific cDNA was produced by reverse transcription with a constant-region primer and ProtoScript II reverse transcriptase. Construction of the TCRbeta libraries relied on three nested rounds of multiplex PCR, following a slightly modified ARM-PCR procedure. Multiplex TRBV1-TRBV30 forward primers and a Cbeta reverse primer were used in the first two PCR rounds, each of which was run for around 10 cycles. Sample barcodes and Illumina adapters were added in a final 25-cycle PCR using Deep VentR polymerase. Before sequencing, amplicons of 200-500 bp were purified from gel using a QIAquick gel extraction kit. An Illumina HiSeq 2500 was used to sequence the TCRbeta amplicons with 250-bp paired-end reads. Concerning the study's data processing: Reads were quality-trimmed with Trimmomatic v0.33, and paired reads were merged with FLASH v1.2.11 to recover full CDR3 sequences. MiGEC v1.2.1b assigned V, D and J germline segments to the rearranged TCRbeta sequences. VDJtools v1.0.0 computed clonotype statistics and Shannon-Wiener diversity indices. Except for diversity analysis, only the 250 most abundant clonotypes of each sample were used in subsequent analyses to reduce sampling bias. The public reads were run again by TCRdb, first through fastp at Q25 and then through MiXCR, and only productive beta chains were kept. When rows share a CDR3 protein, they turn into one entry using the most common DNA and genes. The V and J calls, along with clone size, are taken from TCRdb and not from the paper's own processing. The sample profile shows approximately 46,000 distinct CDR3 sequences; 60% to 80% of them were found once. About 37% of the sample is in the top ten clones.

The CDR3 has 16 amino acids, counting the end cysteine and phenylalanine. CDR3 DNA is the only sequence kept; it has 48 bases, read in frame from the first base. Taken from the germline V gene, the CDR1 and CDR2 loops are SGHRS and YFSETQ. V and J lose 6 bases and 1 base, and a span of 17 bases separates them. This record comes from a study of tumor-infiltrating lymphocytes in primary liver carcinoma (dated by TCRdb to the late 2010s). About the study as a whole: Of the five patients (three men and two women, aged 30 to 69 years), four had hepatocellular carcinoma and one had combined HCC and intrahepatic cholangiocarcinoma. Tumors of the five patients were stage T1-T3 N0M0 with maximum diameters of roughly 4.2 to 10 cm. Each sample produced roughly 3.5 to 7.13 million productive TCRbeta reads, and read depth showed no significant difference between tissue types. The study combined TCRbeta repertoire sequencing, expression microarrays and whole-exome sequencing across five regions of each liver tumor, with adjacent normal tissue and blood. A total of 35 specimens from 5 patients underwent TCRbeta repertoire sequencing, comprising 25 tumor regions, 5 adjacent noncancerous liver tissues and 5 peripheral blood samples. Technical replicate repertoires showed high reproducibility, with mean shared-clone rates approximately 0.89 and correlation coefficients above 0.95. Paper-wide results and their limitations: Only the TCR beta chain was sequenced, so true repertoire diversity is likely underestimated because unpaired alpha chains were not captured. Since the samples were bulk and unsorted, there was no way to compare CD4+ and CD8+ T cell repertoires. Only a few patients were included in the study, and the authors note that the findings should be validated in a larger study. Pairs of tumor regions showed greater repertoire overlap (mean about 36%) than tumor-adjacent pairs (approximately 17%) or tumor-blood pairs (about 14%), which is consistent with antigen-driven expansion. The top 250 clones accounted for a significantly greater share of the repertoire in tumors than in blood (p = 0.039).

Input material: tumor-adjacent normal liver tissue. The V and J segments used are TRBV5-1 and TRBJ2-1; the D gene is perhaps TRBD2, on 5 matching bases. The TCR sequence derives from a woman in her thirties with primary liver carcinoma and hepatitis B virus infection. For the CDR3, the sequence is CASTPSPDYSYNEQFF. The DNA sequence is TGCGCCAGCACCCCGTCCCCAGACTATTCCTACAATGAGCAGTTCTTC.